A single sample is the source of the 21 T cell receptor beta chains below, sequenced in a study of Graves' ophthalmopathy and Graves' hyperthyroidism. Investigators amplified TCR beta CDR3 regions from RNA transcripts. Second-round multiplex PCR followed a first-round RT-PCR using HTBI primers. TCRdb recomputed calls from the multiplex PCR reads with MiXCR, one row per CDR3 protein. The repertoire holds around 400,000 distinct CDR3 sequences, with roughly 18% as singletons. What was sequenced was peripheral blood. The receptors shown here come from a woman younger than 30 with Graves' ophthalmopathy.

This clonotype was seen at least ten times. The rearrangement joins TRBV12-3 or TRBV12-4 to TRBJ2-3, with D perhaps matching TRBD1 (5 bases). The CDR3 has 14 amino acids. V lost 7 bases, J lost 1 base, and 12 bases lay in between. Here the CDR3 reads CASTRRGRTDTQYF. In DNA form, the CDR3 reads TGTGCCAGCACCCGTAGGGGTCGCACAGATACGCAGTATTTT.

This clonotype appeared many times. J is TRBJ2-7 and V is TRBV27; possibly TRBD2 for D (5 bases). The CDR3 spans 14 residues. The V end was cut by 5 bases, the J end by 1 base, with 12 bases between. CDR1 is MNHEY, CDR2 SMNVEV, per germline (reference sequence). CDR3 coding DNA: TGTGCCAGCAGTCCCGGACTGCGGTCCTACGAGCAGTACTTC. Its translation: CASSPGLRSYEQYF.

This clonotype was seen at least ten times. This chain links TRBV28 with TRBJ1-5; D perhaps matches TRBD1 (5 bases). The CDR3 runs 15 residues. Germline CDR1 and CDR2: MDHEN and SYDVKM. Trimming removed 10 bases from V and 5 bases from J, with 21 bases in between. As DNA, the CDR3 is TGTGCCAACTCTAAGGGGCCGGTTAGGTATCAGCCCCAGCATTTT. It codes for CANSKGPVRYQPQHF.

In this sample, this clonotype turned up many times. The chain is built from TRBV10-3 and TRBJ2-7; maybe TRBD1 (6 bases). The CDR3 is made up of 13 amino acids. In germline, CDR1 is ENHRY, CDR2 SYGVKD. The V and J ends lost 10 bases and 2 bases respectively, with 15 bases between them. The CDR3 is CASTPDRTYEQYF. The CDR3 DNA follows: TGTGCCAGCACTCCCGACAGGACCTACGAGCAGTACTTC.

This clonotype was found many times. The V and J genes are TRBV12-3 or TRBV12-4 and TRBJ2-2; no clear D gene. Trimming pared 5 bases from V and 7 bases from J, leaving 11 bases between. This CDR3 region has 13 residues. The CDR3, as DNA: TGTGCCAGCAGTAATTTCAGAGACGGGGAGCTGTTTTTT. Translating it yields CASSNFRDGELFF.

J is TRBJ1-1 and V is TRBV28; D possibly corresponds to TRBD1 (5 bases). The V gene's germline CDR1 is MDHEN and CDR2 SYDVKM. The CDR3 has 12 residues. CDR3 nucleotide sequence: TGTGCTATAGGGACGGTATACACTGAAGCTTTCTTT. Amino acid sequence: CAIGTVYTEAFF.

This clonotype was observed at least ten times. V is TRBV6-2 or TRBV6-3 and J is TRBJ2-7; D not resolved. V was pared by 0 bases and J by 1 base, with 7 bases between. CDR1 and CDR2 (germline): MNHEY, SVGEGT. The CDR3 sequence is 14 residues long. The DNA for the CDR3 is TGTGCCAGCAGTTACTCCTGGGGTTCCTACGAGCAGTACTTC. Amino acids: CASSYSWGSYEQYF.

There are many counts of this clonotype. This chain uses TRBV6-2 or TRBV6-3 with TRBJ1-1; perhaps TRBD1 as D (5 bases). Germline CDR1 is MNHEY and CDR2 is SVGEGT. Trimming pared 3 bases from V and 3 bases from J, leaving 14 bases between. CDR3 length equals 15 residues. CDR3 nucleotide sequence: TGTGCCAGCAGTTATGGTGGGGCCCAGGACACTGAAGCTTTCTTT. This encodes CASSYGGAQDTEAFF.

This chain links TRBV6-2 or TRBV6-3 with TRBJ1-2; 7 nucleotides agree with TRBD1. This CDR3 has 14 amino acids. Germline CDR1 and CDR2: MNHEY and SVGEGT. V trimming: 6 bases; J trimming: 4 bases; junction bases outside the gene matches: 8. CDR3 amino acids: CASRPGGPGYGYTF. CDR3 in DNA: TGTGCCAGCAGACCAGGGGGTCCAGGCTATGGCTACACCTTC.

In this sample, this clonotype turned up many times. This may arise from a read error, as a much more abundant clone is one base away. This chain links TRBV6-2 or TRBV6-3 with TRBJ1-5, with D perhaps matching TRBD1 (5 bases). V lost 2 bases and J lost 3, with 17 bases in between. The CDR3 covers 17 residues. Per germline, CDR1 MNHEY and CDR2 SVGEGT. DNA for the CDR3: TGTGCCAGCAGTTACCGCCACCGGGGCAGGGACAATCAGCCCCAGCATTTT. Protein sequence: CASSYRHRGRDNQPQHF.

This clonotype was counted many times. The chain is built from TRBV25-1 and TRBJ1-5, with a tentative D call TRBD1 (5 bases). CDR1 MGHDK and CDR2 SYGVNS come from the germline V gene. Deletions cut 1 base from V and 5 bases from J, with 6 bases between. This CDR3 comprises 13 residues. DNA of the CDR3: TGTGCCAGCAGTGAATGGGGCTATCAGCCCCAGCATTTT. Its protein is CASSEWGYQPQHF.

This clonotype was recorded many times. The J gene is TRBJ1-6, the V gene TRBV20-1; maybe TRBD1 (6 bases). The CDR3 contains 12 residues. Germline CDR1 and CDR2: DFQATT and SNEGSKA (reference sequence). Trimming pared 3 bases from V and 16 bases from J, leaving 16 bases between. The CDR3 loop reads CSASSGALPLHF. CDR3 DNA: TGCAGTGCTAGTTCGGGGGCGCTGCCACTCCACTTT.

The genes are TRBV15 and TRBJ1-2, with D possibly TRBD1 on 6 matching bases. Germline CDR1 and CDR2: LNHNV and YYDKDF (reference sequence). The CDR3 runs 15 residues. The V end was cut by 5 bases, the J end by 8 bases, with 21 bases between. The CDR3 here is CATSRLLWAGEGYTF. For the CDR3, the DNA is TGTGCCACCAGCCGCCTTTTGTGGGCAGGGGAAGGCTACACCTTC.

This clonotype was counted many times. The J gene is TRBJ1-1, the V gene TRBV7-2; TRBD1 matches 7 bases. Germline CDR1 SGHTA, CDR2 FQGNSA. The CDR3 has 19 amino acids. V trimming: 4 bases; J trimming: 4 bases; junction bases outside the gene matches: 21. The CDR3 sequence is CASSSIYPLGDAGGTEAFF. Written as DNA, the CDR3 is TGTGCCAGCAGCTCTATATACCCGTTGGGGGATGCAGGGGGCACTGAAGCTTTCTTT.

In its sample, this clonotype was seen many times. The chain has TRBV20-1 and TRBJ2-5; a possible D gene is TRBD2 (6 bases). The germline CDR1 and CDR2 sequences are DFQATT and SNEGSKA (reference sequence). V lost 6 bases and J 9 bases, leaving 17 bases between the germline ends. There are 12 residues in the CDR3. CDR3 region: CSAPTRGWAQYF. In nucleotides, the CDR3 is TGCAGTGCCCCGACGCGGGGTTGGGCCCAGTACTTC.

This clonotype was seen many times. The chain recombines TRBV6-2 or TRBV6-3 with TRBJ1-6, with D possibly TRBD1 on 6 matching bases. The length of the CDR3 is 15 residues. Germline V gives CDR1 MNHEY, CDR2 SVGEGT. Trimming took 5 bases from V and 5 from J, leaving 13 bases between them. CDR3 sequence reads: CASSPGVPDNSPLHF. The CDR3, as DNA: TGTGCCAGCAGTCCAGGGGTGCCTGATAATTCACCCCTCCACTTT.

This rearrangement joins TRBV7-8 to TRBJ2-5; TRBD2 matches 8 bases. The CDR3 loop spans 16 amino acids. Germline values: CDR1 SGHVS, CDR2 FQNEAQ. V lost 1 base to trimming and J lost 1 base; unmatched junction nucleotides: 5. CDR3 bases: TGTGCCAGCAGCTTAGAGGGACTAGGACTCCAAGAGACCCAGTACTTC. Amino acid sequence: CASSLEGLGLQETQYF.

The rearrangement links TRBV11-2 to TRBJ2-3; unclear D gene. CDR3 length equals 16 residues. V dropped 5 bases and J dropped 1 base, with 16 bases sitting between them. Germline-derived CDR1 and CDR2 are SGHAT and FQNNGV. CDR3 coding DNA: TGTGCCAGCAGCCTCATCCCGGGTCTAGGCACAGATACGCAGTATTTT. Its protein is CASSLIPGLGTDTQYF.

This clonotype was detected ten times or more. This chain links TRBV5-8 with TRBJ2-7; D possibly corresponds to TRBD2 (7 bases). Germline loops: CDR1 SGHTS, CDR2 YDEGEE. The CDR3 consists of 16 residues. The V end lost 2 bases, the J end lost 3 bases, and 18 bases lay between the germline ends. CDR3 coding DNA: TGTGCCAGCAGCTTTTTTGGACTAGGGGGGCACTACGAGCAGTACTTC. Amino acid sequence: CASSFFGLGGHYEQYF. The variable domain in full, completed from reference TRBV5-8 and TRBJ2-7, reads EAGVTQSPTHLIKTRGQQATLRCSPISGHTSVYWYQQALGLGLQFLLWYDEGEERNRGNFPPRFSGRQFPNYSSELNVNALELEDSALYLCASSFFGLGGHYEQYFGPGTRLTVT.

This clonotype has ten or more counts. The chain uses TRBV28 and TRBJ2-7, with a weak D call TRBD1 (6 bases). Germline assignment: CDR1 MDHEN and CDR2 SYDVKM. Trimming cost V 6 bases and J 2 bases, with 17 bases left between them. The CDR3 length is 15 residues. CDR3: CASSSNRDTAYEQYF. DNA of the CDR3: TGTGCCAGCAGCTCGAACCGGGACACCGCCTACGAGCAGTACTTC.

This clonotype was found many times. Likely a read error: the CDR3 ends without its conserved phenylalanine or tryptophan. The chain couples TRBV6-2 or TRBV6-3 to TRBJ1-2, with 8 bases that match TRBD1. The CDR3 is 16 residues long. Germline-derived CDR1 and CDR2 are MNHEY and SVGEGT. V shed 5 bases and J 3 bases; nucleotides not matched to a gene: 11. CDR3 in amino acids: CASSLTGVRVYYGYTS. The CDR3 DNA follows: TGTGCCAGCAGTCTGACAGGGGTGCGAGTATACTATGGCTACACCTCC.